This is a list of T cell receptor beta chains from one sample in a study of cytomegalovirus exposure and HLA in healthy donors. Profiled with immunoSEQ multiplex PCR; TCRdb holds only in-frame clones, not every one. Here the sample spans 100,000 or so clones, under 85% being singletons. Material: PBMCs. These TCRs come from a man aged 35-49 years in good health and CMV-seropositive. CDR3s include the opening cysteine and the closing phenylalanine or tryptophan. The D gene is left open where the match is weak. A clone size is listed for some rows: how often the clone was seen (once, few, many), or a class if it is expanded.

D gene	V gene	J gene	clone size	CDR3 protein	CDR3 DNA
TRBD1	TRBV28	TRBJ2-1	.	CASSIQPGQLTNEQFF	TGTGCCAGCAGTATCCAACCGGGACAGCTGACCAATGAGCAGTTCTTC
.	TRBV10-2	TRBJ1-5	.	CASKHGGHSNQPQHF	TGCGCCAGCAAACATGGGGGCCATAGCAATCAGCCCCAGCATTTT
.	TRBV5-1	TRBJ1-6	few	CASSWVQGGNSPLHF	TGCGCCAGCAGCTGGGTACAGGGAGGGAATTCACCCCTCCACTTT
TRBD1	TRBV19	TRBJ1-5	.	CASSTLGQGRDQPQHF	TGTGCCAGTAGCACACTAGGACAGGGTAGGGATCAGCCCCAGCATTTT
TRBD2	TRBV10-3	TRBJ2-3	.	CAISESGLADTDTQYF	TGTGCCATCAGTGAGTCAGGACTAGCGGATACAGATACGCAGTATTTT
.	TRBV19	TRBJ2-7	few	CASSHLSSAGTLAYEQYF	TGTGCCAGTAGCCACCTATCTTCCGCCGGGACTTTAGCCTACGAGCAGTACTTC
TRBD2	TRBV6-5	TRBJ2-7	.	CASSYTSGGFEQYF	TGTGCCAGCAGTTACACTAGCGGGGGGTTCGAGCAGTACTTC
TRBD2	TRBV7-3	TRBJ2-3	.	CASSLPGGGATDTQYF	TGTGCCAGCAGCTTACCTGGCGGGGGAGCCACAGATACGCAGTATTTT
TRBD1	TRBV23-1	TRBJ2-6	.	CASSQPSRDRGLANVLTF	TGCGCCAGCAGTCAACCAAGCCGGGACAGGGGGCTTGCCAACGTCCTGACTTTC
TRBD1	TRBV7-9	TRBJ2-7	.	CASSYGQGISYEQYF	TGTGCCAGCAGCTATGGACAGGGGATATCCTACGAGCAGTACTTC
TRBD1	TRBV7-9	TRBJ1-4	.	CASRRDRGSGTTNEKLFF	TGTGCCAGCAGGCGGGACAGGGGATCCGGGACAACTAATGAAAAACTGTTTTTT
TRBD2	TRBV6-5	TRBJ2-2	.	CASSYQRGDTGELFF	TGTGCCAGCAGTTACCAACGGGGGGATACCGGGGAGCTGTTTTTT
.	TRBV4-3	TRBJ2-2	.	CASSQDSRLPGELFF	TGCGCCAGCAGCCAAGATAGTAGACTACCCGGGGAGCTGTTTTTT
.	TRBV4-3	TRBJ1-2	.	CASSQVAGNNYGYTF	TGCGCCAGCAGCCAAGTGGCAGGGAATAACTATGGCTACACCTTC
.	TRBV6-6	TRBJ1-6	.	CASSYSESPLHF	TGTGCCAGCAGTTACAGTGAGTCACCCCTCCACTTT
TRBD1	TRBV7-3	TRBJ2-5	.	CASSPTTGAETQYF	TGTGCCAGCAGCCCAACAACAGGGGCAGAGACCCAGTACTTC
TRBD1	TRBV4-1	TRBJ1-5	.	CASSRTGANQPQHF	TGCGCCAGCAGTAGGACAGGCGCTAATCAGCCCCAGCATTTT
.	TRBV5-4	TRBJ1-2	.	CASSLGGRINGYTF	TGTGCCAGCAGCTTGGGGGGGCGCATTAATGGCTACACCTTC
TRBD1	TRBV14	TRBJ2-3	.	CASSPRQGSTDTQYF	TGTGCCAGCAGCCCCCGACAGGGAAGCACAGATACGCAGTATTTT
TRBD2	TRBV6-4	TRBJ2-3	.	CASSDSSLAGTDTQYF	TGTGCCAGCAGTGACTCGTCTCTAGCGGGCACAGATACGCAGTATTTT
TRBD2	TRBV7-3	TRBJ2-1	.	CASSLRASGGNEQFF	TGTGCCAGCAGCTTAAGGGCTAGCGGGGGTAATGAGCAGTTCTTC
.	TRBV10-3	TRBJ2-3	.	CAISESLDRVTDTQYF	TGTGCCATCAGTGAGTCGCTGGACAGAGTGACAGATACGCAGTATTTT
.	TRBV11-1	TRBJ2-5	.	CASSLILGGQETQYF	TGTGCCAGCAGCTTAATTCTCGGGGGTCAGGAGACCCAGTACTTC
TRBD1	TRBV2	TRBJ2-5	once	CASSPWTGYQETQYF	TGTGCCAGCAGTCCCTGGACAGGGTACCAAGAGACCCAGTACTTC
TRBD1	TRBV7-9	TRBJ2-2	.	CASDRGQLQPGELFF	TGTGCCAGCGACAGGGGCCAACTCCAGCCCGGGGAGCTGTTTTTT
.	TRBV18	TRBJ2-7	.	CASSRSRDTQQYF	TGTGCCAGCTCACGTTCTCGGGACACCCAGCAGTACTTC
.	TRBV2	TRBJ1-3	few	CARRGSGNTIYF	TGTGCCAGGCGAGGGTCTGGAAACACCATATATTTT
TRBD2	TRBV7-9	TRBJ2-3	.	CASSLVSRAGDTDTQYF	TGTGCCAGCAGCTTAGTCTCTCGAGCGGGGGACACAGATACGCAGTATTTT
.	TRBV20-1	TRBJ1-2	.	CSASIYGYTF	TGCAGTGCTAGCATCTATGGCTACACCTTC
.	TRBV9	TRBJ2-1	.	CASSVLLSDSNEQFF	TGTGCCAGCAGCGTACTCCTTTCGGACAGCAATGAGCAGTTCTTC
TRBD1	TRBV7-9	TRBJ2-5	.	CASSLVAGGKETQYF	TGTGCCAGCAGCTTAGTGGCAGGGGGAAAAGAGACCCAGTACTTC
TRBD1	TRBV28	TRBJ1-1	.	CASGTGTGGVGTEAFF	TGTGCCAGCGGAACCGGGACAGGGGGCGTGGGGACTGAAGCTTTCTTT
.	TRBV6-5	TRBJ2-3	few	CASSSGTSTDTQYF	TGTGCCAGCAGTTCCGGGACTAGCACAGATACGCAGTATTTT